The TCR beta chain described here comes from a study of CD8+ T cells in alopecia areata. Across the study: Female roughly 6-11-week-old C3H/HeJ recipients received skin from 6-12-month-old C3H/HeJ graft donors with spontaneous alopecia. Study-level findings and limits: In lesional scalp, particularly from alopecia totalis/universalis, clonality was higher than in normal scalp.

About this clone: Antigen unknown. Mouse gene names and germline throughout. The CDR3 end lies 4 residues beyond the end of the read and is filled in from the germline J gene.

Pooled cells of cutaneous lymph node origin were sorted on CD4, CD8alpha, NKG2D, NKG2ACE and other markers. Germline V CDR1 and CDR2: LGHNA, YNLKQL (reference sequence). The CDR3 sequence is 15 residues long. V lost 4 bases and J lost 0, with 11 bases in between. RNA was isolated and reverse transcribed to cDNA, the sequencing template. Here immunoSEQ multiplex PCR was the method, and the copy in TCRdb shows in-frame clones only, minus some. The sample is made up of around 300,000 clones, none counted only once. The chain links TRBV5 to TRBJ2-3; tentative D call: TRBD2 (5 bases). This TCR was recovered from a C3H/HeJ mouse with alopecia areata. The mouse strain carries the MHC haplotype H2-k. Material for sequencing was CD4+ T cells sorted from a lymph node. CDR3 DNA, as far as it was read: TGTGCCAGCAGCCCCCCTGGGTTTAGTGCAGAA. It translates to CASSPPGFSAE. In full, the CDR3 is CASSPPGFSAETLYF.